This TCR beta chain appears in the sequencing data of a study of shared clonotypes between healthy human individuals. The V and J ends lost 4 bases and 4 bases, in that order; junction bases with no gene match: 8. This CDR3 has 15 residues. From germline, CDR1 is SGHDN and CDR2 FVKESK. The data were produced by immunoSEQ multiplex PCR, yet TCRdb's version contains in-frame clones alone and is incomplete. The sample has hundreds of thousands of clones; more than 75% are singletons. The sequenced sample consisted of memory CD8+ T cells sorted from blood. Subset defined: CD45RO+ cells pooled with CCR7-negative TemRA cells. The rearrangement uses TRBV14 and TRBJ1-2; 8 bases fit TRBD1. This sequence was found in a man aged 18 to 30 in good health. The CDR3 DNA is TGTGCCAGCAGCCCTGGCTCAGGGGGCCTCTATGGCTACACCTTC. Protein sequence: CASSPGSGGLYGYTF. The variable domain in full, with the rest retrieved from reference TRBV14 and TRBJ1-2, is EAGVTQFPSHSVIEKGQTVTLRCDPISGHDNLYWYRRVMGKEIKFLLHFVKESKQDESGMPNNRFLAERTGGTYSTLKVQPAELEDSGVYFCASSPGSGGLYGYTFGSGTRLTVV.